What follows are 5 T cell receptor beta chains derived from one specimen sequenced in a study of shared clonotypes between healthy human individuals. Repertoires were generated with immunoSEQ multiplex PCR, while TCRdb's copy carries only in-frame clones and drops some. The top ten clones hold approximately 1.7% of a sample with about 2.1 million clones, 90% to 95% of them seen once. Positive CCR7 selection of CD45RO-negative cells yielded the naive CD8 cells, and terminally differentiated effector memory CD45RA+ cells were excluded. The material sequenced was naive CD8+ T cells from PBMCs. These receptors came from a man aged 18 to 29 in good health. Some clones in this sample may be carry-over from other donors' samples.

The V call is TRBV19, the J call TRBJ2-7, with D possibly being TRBD1 (5 bases). CDR3 size: 13 residues. Germline CDR1 is LNHDA and CDR2 is SQIVND (reference sequence). Trimming shortened V by 7 bases and J by 1 base, and 11 bases separated the two germline ends. DNA for the CDR3: TGTGCCAGTAATCAGGGATATTCCTACGAGCAGTACTTC. This translates into CASNQGYSYEQYF.

The V and J genes are TRBV28 and TRBJ2-3, with D hard to call. Germline assignment: CDR1 MDHEN and CDR2 SYDVKM. This CDR3 has 14 residues. V was pared by 1 base and J by 4 bases, with 9 bases between. The CDR3 DNA sequence: TGTGCCAGCAGTTTATCCTCACGGGCAGATACGCAGTATTTT. Residues: CASSLSSRADTQYF.

For this clone: Different DNA sequences within this sample yield the same CDR3. The gene calls are TRBV5-8 and TRBJ2-7; the match to TRBD1 covers 9 bases. In germline, CDR1 is SGHTS, CDR2 YDEGEE. The ends lost 2 bases at V and 2 bases at J; junction bases unmatched: 2. The CDR3 runs 14 residues. The CDR3 reads CASSFRDRAYEQYF. CDR3 sequence (DNA): TGTGCCAGCAGCTTTAGGGACAGGGCCTACGAGCAGTACTTC.

The chain recombines TRBV27 with TRBJ2-7, with a tentative D call TRBD2 (6 bases). The CDR3 runs to 13 residues. From germline, CDR1 is MNHEY and CDR2 SMNVEV (reference sequence). Between the trimmed V and J ends, which lost 6 bases and 6 bases, there was a span of 15 bases. The CDR3 here is CASSHGTFSEQYF. The CDR3 DNA is TGTGCCAGCAGCCACGGGACTTTTTCCGAGCAGTACTTC.

The rearrangement links TRBV2 to TRBJ1-2; D is undetermined. The germline CDR1 and CDR2 sequences are SNHLY and FYNNEI. The V and J ends lost 7 bases and 4 bases respectively, with 7 bases between them. This CDR3 has 11 residues. The CDR3 coding sequence is TGTGCCAGCAAGACCACCTATGGCTACACCTTC. Its protein is CASKTTYGYTF.